Below are 18 T cell receptor beta chains sequenced from a single sample in a study of blood T cell repertoires in COVID-19. TCRdb's table, derived via immunoSEQ multiplex PCR, lists solely in-frame clones and lacks some. The sample holds under 100,000 clones, 70% to 90% seen once. Specimen: peripheral blood. The receptors were sampled from a man aged 50 or older with active COVID-19.

The J gene is TRBJ1-2, the V gene TRBV10-3; D is uncertain. Trimming shortened V by 5 bases and J by 2 bases, and 12 bases separated the two germline ends. Germline V gene data show CDR1 as ENHRY and CDR2 as SYGVKD. CDR3 length equals 14 residues. The CDR3 DNA reads as TGTGCCATCAGTACGGACGGGGTCAACTATGGCTACACCTTC. It encodes CAISTDGVNYGYTF.

The chain employs TRBV7-9 and TRBJ2-3, with TRBD2 matching 15 bases. Germline CDR1 reads SEHNR; CDR2 reads FQNEAQ (reference sequence). The ends lost 4 bases at V and 3 bases at J; junction bases unmatched: 2. The length of the CDR3 is 16 residues. CDR3 coding DNA: TGTGCCAGCAGCTCGGGACTAGCGGGGGGAACAGATACGCAGTATTTT. Amino acids: CASSSGLAGGTDTQYF.

This chain links TRBV9 with TRBJ2-1; 8 bases fit TRBD2. Germline assignment: CDR1 SGDLS and CDR2 YYNGEE. This CDR3 has 19 amino acids. Unmatched junction bases numbered 22, after V lost 7 bases and J lost 4 bases. The CDR3 DNA reads TGTGCCAGCGCTCCGCGGGGGGTACACCGGACTAGGGATTACAATGAGCAGTTCTTC. Translation: CASAPRGVHRTRDYNEQFF.

The V and J genes are TRBV7-3 and TRBJ2-2, with TRBD1 matching over 11 bases. With V trimmed by 5 bases and J by 4 bases, 3 bases remained unmatched. Germline-derived CDR1 and CDR2 are SGHTA and FQGTGA. The CDR3 is made up of 15 amino acids. The CDR3, as DNA: TGTGCCAGCAGCCCAGGGACAGGGGGCACCGGGGAGCTGTTTTTT. It codes for CASSPGTGGTGELFF.

The rearrangement uses TRBV5-1 and TRBJ1-5; weak D call: TRBD1 (5 bases). The CDR3 totals 13 residues. Germline-derived CDR1 and CDR2 are SGHRS and YFSETQ. V was trimmed by 4 bases and J by 6 bases, leaving 11 bases between them. The CDR3 DNA reads TGCGCCAGCAGCCAGGGACTCGGTCAGCCCCAGCATTTT. It translates to CASSQGLGQPQHF.

This rearrangement joins TRBV6-5 to TRBJ1-2, with 7 nucleotides matching TRBD1. CDR1 is MNHEY, CDR2 SVGAGI, per germline. Losses at the gene ends were 6 bases for V and 0 bases for J; bases not matched to a gene: 4. The CDR3 length is 14 residues. CDR3 DNA: TGTGCCAGCAGGTTCGGACAGGCTAACTATGGCTACACCTTC. Translated, it gives CASRFGQANYGYTF.

The chain is built from TRBV12-5 and TRBJ1-4, with a tentative D call TRBD1 (5 bases). Germline V gene sequence: CDR1 LGHNT, CDR2 FRNRAP. V lost 5 bases and J 2 bases, leaving 12 bases between the germline ends. The CDR3 sequence is 15 residues long. CDR3 region: CASGTPGLTNEKLFF. CDR3 in DNA: TGTGCTAGTGGTACCCCGGGACTTACTAATGAAAAACTGTTTTTT.

The chain is built from TRBV3-1 (or the pseudogene TRBV3-2) and TRBJ2-5; 9 bases fit TRBD1. V was pared by 0 bases and J by 7 bases, with 6 bases of the junction left unmatched. CDR3 length: 15 residues. In germline, CDR1 is LGHDT, CDR2 YNNKEL (reference sequence). This CDR3 reads CASSQDHRGPWTQYF. The CDR3 bases are TGTGCCAGCAGCCAAGATCACAGGGGGCCGTGGACCCAGTACTTC.

This chain joins TRBV30 and TRBJ1-1; D unclear. The CDR3 consists of 11 residues. Germline CDR1 GTSNPN, CDR2 SVGIG (reference sequence). Trimming left V 2 bases short and J 9 bases short, with 10 bases between. The CDR3 bases are TGTGCCTGGAGTTCCGGGGTGAAAGCTTTCTTT. Amino acid sequence: CAWSSGVKAFF.

The CDR3 DNA reads TGTGCCAGCAGTCCGCGGGCGGGGAAGGATGGCTACACCTTC. Encoded protein: CASSPRAGKDGYTF. This chain connects TRBV27 to TRBJ1-2, with D hard to call. The CDR3 spans 14 residues. V was shortened by 5 bases and J by 6 bases, with 16 bases between the two germline ends. In germline, CDR1 is MNHEY, CDR2 SMNVEV (reference sequence).

This clone was seen only a few times. The chain uses TRBV4-1 and TRBJ2-1, with 10 nucleotides matching TRBD1. This CDR3 contains 16 residues. Germline V lookup: CDR1 MGHRA, CDR2 YSYEKL. V lost 0 bases and J lost 8; bases outside the gene matches: 7. The CDR3 here is CASSQDRGTGVYEQFF. For the CDR3, the DNA is TGCGCCAGCAGCCAAGATAGGGGGACAGGGGTTTATGAGCAGTTCTTC.

The chain combines TRBV11-2 with TRBJ2-2; D possibly corresponds to TRBD1 (6 bases). The CDR3 consists of 15 residues. V lost 5 bases, J lost 1 base, and 11 bases lay in between. Germline V CDR1 and CDR2: SGHAT, FQNNGV. Here the CDR3 DNA reads TGTGCCAGCAGCCTCGACAGGAGGAACACCGGGGAGCTGTTTTTT. Translating it yields CASSLDRRNTGELFF.

The rearrangement links TRBV2 to TRBJ2-2, with unresolved D. The V gene's germline CDR1 is SNHLY and CDR2 FYNNEI. The CDR3 has 12 amino acids. Trimming left V 5 bases short and J 2 bases short, with 3 bases between. In DNA form, the CDR3 reads TGTGCCAGCAGTCTAAACACCGGGGAGCTGTTTTTT. Amino acids: CASSLNTGELFF.

This chain links TRBV4-1 with TRBJ1-1; D is ambiguous. CDR1 is MGHRA and CDR2 is YSYEKL in the germline V gene. V was cut by 4 bases and J by 2 bases, with 8 bases left in between. The CDR3 has 13 residues. CDR3 sequence (DNA): TGCGCCAGCAGCCCGCGACAAAACACTGAAGCTTTCTTT. It specifies CASSPRQNTEAFF.

This sequence joins TRBV29-1 and TRBJ2-5; 7 bases match TRBD1. The germline V gene has CDR1 SQVTM and CDR2 ANQGSEA. This CDR3 has 14 residues. J lost 5 bases, V lost 5 bases, and 11 bases had no gene match. CDR3 loop: CSVTDTGAGETQYF. DNA of the CDR3: TGCAGCGTTACTGATACAGGGGCCGGGGAGACCCAGTACTTC. The variable domain in full, with the rest retrieved from reference TRBV29-1 and TRBJ2-5, is SAVISQKPSRDICQRGTSLTIQCQVDSQVTMMFWYRQQPGQSLTLIATANQGSEATYESGFVIDKFPISRPNLTFSTLTVSNMSPEDSSIYLCSVTDTGAGETQYFGPGTRLLVL.

This sequence joins TRBV6-6 and TRBJ1-3; D call uncertain. Trimming took 6 bases from V and 1 from J, leaving 10 bases between them. The CDR3 has 14 amino acids. Germline V gene sequence: CDR1 MNHNY, CDR2 SVGAGI (reference sequence). CDR3: CASSRLGSGNTIYF. As DNA, the CDR3 is TGTGCCAGCAGCCGTCTCGGGTCTGGAAACACCATATATTTT.

This chain joins TRBV28 and TRBJ1-1; TRBD1 matches at 9 bases. Losses at the gene ends were 3 bases for V and 5 bases for J; bases not matched to a gene: 7. This CDR3 is 15 amino acids long. Germline V gene data show CDR1 as MDHEN and CDR2 as SYDVKM. CDR3 residues: CASSFLDRGWTEAFF. DNA for the CDR3: TGTGCCAGCAGTTTCCTGGACAGGGGTTGGACTGAAGCTTTCTTT.

The chain links TRBV7-2 to TRBJ2-7, with TRBD2 matching over 10 bases. The CDR3 is made up of 13 amino acids. The junction had 9 bases not matched to a gene; V was cut back by 6 bases and J by 10 bases. Germline V gives CDR1 SGHTA, CDR2 FQGNSA. CDR3 sequence (DNA): TGTGCCAGCAGAGGGTCGGGACTAGCGCGTCAGTACTTC. Its translation: CASRGSGLARQYF.